This T cell receptor beta chain was sequenced during a study of T cell responses to AZD1222 COVID-19 vaccine. Whole-study findings and limits: Spike-wide vaccine-associated CD4 TCRs dominated at 160-218 and 743-854.

Sequenced by immunoSEQ multiplex PCR; TCRdb stores in-frame clones only, minus some. The table has roughly 140,000 clones, about 85% seen once; the top ten hold approximately 7.2%. V lost 7 bases, J lost 5 bases, and 17 bases lay in between. The CDR3 has 14 residues. Germline V lookup: CDR1 SEHNR, CDR2 FQNEAQ (reference sequence). With respect to this clone: Its target is unknown.

The receptor was derived from an adult who had recovered from COVID-19. The sequencing used peripheral blood, collected after recovery from COVID-19. The gene calls are TRBV7-9 and TRBJ1-2, with TRBD1 as a possible D gene (6 bases). As DNA, the CDR3 is TGTGCCAGCAACCGGGACGTAGGGGGTTATGGCTACACCTTC. Translating it yields CASNRDVGGYGYTF.